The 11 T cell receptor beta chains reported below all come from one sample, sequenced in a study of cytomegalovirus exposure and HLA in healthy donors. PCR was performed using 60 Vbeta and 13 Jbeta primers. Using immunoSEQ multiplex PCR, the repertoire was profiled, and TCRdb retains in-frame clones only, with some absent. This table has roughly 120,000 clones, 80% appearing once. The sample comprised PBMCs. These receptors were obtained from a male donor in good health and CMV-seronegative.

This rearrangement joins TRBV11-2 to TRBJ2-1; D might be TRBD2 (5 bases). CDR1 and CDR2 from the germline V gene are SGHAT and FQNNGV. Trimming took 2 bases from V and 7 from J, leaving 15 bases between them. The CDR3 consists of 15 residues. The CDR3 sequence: CASSLTGKVRNEQFF. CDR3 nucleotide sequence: TGTGCCAGCAGCTTAACGGGAAAGGTTCGAAATGAGCAGTTCTTC. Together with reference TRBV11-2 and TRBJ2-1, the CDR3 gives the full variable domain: EAGVAQSPRYKIIEKRQSVAFWCNPISGHATLYWYQQILGQGPKLLIQFQNNGVVDDSQLPKDRFSAERLKGVDSTLKIQPAKLEDSAVYLCASSLTGKVRNEQFFGPGTRLTVL.

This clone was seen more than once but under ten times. The chain's CDR3 is CASSDPGLGEFF. The DNA of the CDR3 is TGTGCCAGCAGTGATCCGGGACTAGGCGAGTTCTTC. The chain has TRBV6-5 and TRBJ2-1, with 8 nucleotides matching TRBD2. Per germline, CDR1 MNHEY and CDR2 SVGAGI. The V gene end was trimmed by 5 bases and the J gene end by 14 bases; junction bases not matched to a gene: 8. There are 12 residues in the CDR3.

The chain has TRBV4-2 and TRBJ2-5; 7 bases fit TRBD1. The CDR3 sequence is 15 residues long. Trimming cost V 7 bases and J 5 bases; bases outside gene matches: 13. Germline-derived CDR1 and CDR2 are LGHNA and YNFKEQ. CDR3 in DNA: TGTGCCAGCACATCGCGGACAGGCTCACCGGAGACCCAGTACTTC. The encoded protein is CASTSRTGSPETQYF.

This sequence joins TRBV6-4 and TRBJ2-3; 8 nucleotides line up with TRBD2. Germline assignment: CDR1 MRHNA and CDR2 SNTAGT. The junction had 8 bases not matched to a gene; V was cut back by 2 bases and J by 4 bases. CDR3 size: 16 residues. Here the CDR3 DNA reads TGTGCCAGCAGTGACCCCAGGGGCGGGAGGCCAGATACGCAGTATTTT. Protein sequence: CASSDPRGGRPDTQYF.

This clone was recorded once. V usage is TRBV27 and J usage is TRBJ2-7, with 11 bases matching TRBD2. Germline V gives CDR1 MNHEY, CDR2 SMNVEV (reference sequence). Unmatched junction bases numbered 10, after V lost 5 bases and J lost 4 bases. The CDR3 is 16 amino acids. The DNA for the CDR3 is TGTGCCAGCAGTCCACCCGGGACTAGCGGCTCATACGAGCAGTACTTC. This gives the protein CASSPPGTSGSYEQYF.

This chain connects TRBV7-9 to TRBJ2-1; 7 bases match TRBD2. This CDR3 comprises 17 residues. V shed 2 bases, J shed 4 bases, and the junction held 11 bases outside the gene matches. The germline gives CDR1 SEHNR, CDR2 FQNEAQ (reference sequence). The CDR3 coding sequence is TGTGCCAGCAGCTTACTGGCGGGAGTGATTTCTTACAATGAGCAGTTCTTC. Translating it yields CASSLLAGVISYNEQFF.

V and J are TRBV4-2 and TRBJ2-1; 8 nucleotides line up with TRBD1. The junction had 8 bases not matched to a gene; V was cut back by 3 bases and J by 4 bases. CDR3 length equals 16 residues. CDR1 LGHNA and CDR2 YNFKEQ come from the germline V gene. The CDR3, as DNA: TGTGCCAGCAGCCATTCCTCAGGGACAGGTTACAATGAGCAGTTCTTC. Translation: CASSHSSGTGYNEQFF.

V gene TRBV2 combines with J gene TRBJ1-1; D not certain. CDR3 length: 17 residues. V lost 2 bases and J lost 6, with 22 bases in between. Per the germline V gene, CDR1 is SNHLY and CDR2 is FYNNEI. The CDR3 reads CASSERGSVTGRAEAFF. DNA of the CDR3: TGTGCCAGCAGTGAACGGGGTAGTGTGACCGGTAGAGCTGAAGCTTTCTTT.

The CDR3: CSVVEAETYNEQFF. Written as DNA, the CDR3 is TGCAGCGTTGTCGAAGCGGAGACCTACAATGAGCAGTTCTTC. The rearrangement links TRBV29-1 to TRBJ2-1, with D possibly TRBD2 on 5 matching bases. This CDR3 comprises 14 residues. Germline CDR1 reads SQVTM; CDR2 reads ANQGSEA. V lost 4 bases, J lost 2 bases, and 12 bases lay in between.

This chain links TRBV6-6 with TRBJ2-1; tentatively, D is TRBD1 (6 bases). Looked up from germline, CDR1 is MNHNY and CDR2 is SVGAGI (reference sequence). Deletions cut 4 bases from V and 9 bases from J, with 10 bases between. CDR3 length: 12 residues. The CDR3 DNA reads TGTGCCAGCAGTTCTACAGGGCCTGAGCAGTTCTTC. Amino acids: CASSSTGPEQFF.

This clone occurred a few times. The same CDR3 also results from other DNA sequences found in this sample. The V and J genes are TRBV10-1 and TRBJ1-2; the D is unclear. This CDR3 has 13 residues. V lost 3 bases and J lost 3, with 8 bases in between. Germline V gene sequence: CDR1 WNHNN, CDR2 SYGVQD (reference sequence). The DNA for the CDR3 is TGCGCCAGCAGTGAACGGGGTGACTATGGCTACACCTTC. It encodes CASSERGDYGYTF.